This TCR beta chain stems from a study of regulatory T cells in long-lasting Graves disease. On this clonotype: Its antigen is unknown.

From the reads, TCRdb called clonotypes with MiXCR, one entry per CDR3 protein. This table holds 600 or so distinct CDR3 sequences, over 60% found once. Findings and limits, study-wide: For persistent Graves' patients, TCR diversity was lower than for newly diagnosed ones.

RNA extracted from PBMCs served as the sequencing template. Patients met American Thyroid Association criteria for Graves' disease. An endocrinology department in Xi'an, China, recruited the patients. The clonotype was recovered from a female donor with Graves disease. Sample: peripheral blood mononuclear cells (PBMCs), taken with antithyroid drug treatment, in newly diagnosed or persistent Graves disease (not recorded which).

The CDR3 DNA reads as TGTGCCAGCAGTCGCGGGACTAGCGGAAACATTCAGTACTTC. It is translated as CASSRGTSGNIQYF. The chain uses TRBV6-1 and TRBJ2-4; 11 positions agree with TRBD2. J was trimmed by 6 bases and V by 5 bases; bases with no gene match: 3. The CDR3 contains 14 residues. Germline values: CDR1 MNHNS, CDR2 SASEGT.